Each of the 2 T cell receptor beta chains below was sequenced from the same sample in a study of radiotherapy plus CTLA-4 blockade in lung cancer (dated by TCRdb to 2016 to 2018). Libraries were built with the immunoSEQ multiplex PCR assay. TCRdb retrieved this table from immuneACCESS and kept in-frame rearrangements only. Not all clones are present; in checked studies, unresolved V genes account for under half, and no reason is known for the remainder. Within this sample are about 95,000 clones, with 83% of them counted one time only. The leading ten clones occupy 0.75% to 0.85% of the sample. The sequences come from peripheral blood, collected from a patient treated with radiotherapy plus ipilimumab. The receptors shown here come from a human donor with non-small cell lung cancer who had stable disease on radiotherapy plus ipilimumab.

This clone appeared a few times. V and J are TRBV27 and TRBJ2-1; 8 bases map to TRBD1. CDR1 is MNHEY and CDR2 is SMNVEV in the germline V gene (reference sequence). This CDR3 comprises 13 residues. Trimming cost V 6 bases and J 6 bases; bases outside gene matches: 4. This chain's CDR3 is CASRRTGTNEQFF. CDR3 DNA: TGTGCCAGCAGGCGGACAGGGACCAATGAGCAGTTCTTC.

The V and J genes are TRBV7-2 and TRBJ2-7; TRBD1 agrees at 8 bases. Trimming cost V 5 bases and J 6 bases; bases outside gene matches: 9. Germline lookup yields CDR1 SGHTA and CDR2 FQGNSA. This CDR3 is built from 14 residues. CDR3 loop: CASSLNRGDSEQYF. The CDR3 region has the DNA TGTGCCAGCAGCCTAAACAGGGGGGATAGCGAGCAGTACTTC.